This TCR beta chain came from a study of patients and donors after allogeneic stem cell transplantation. MiXCR was run by TCRdb on the RT-PCR reads, yielding one entry per CDR3 protein. The sample lists about 15,000 distinct CDR3 sequences; approximately 25% were seen once. CDR3 length: 16 residues. Germline V gene lookup returns CDR1 MNHNY and CDR2 SVGAGI (reference sequence). Trimming removed 6 bases at V and 5 bases at J, with 20 bases between. Sequenced: blood, either unsorted or a sorted T cell fraction (not recorded which). V gene TRBV6-6 combines with J gene TRBJ1-5; D is ambiguous. This TCR derives from a human donor who was either an allogeneic HSCT recipient or a stem cell or donor lymphocyte infusion donor (not recorded which). It is not recorded whose cells these are; they may come from a transplant donor. The CDR3 coding sequence is TGTGCCAGCAGCGTTATGTCCCCTCGATTTCATCAGCCCCAGCATTTT. This codes for CASSVMSPRFHQPQHF.